The text below deals with one T cell receptor (beta chain). The antigen is undetermined. The data derive from a study of blood T cells in healthy people across ages. For the second PCR, which ran for about 7 to 11 cycles, a sample-barcoded 5' primer and a J-beta primer mix were used. Each CDR3 protein gets one entry after TCRdb re-called the 5' RACE reads with MiXCR. The data contain hundreds of thousands of distinct CDR3 sequences, roughly a quarter of them singletons. Trimming shortened V by 4 bases and J by 3 bases, and 11 bases separated the two germline ends. The germline gives CDR1 LNHDA, CDR2 SQIVND (reference sequence). This CDR3 is built from 14 residues. General observations from the study: Per million T cells, TCR beta diversity dropped about linearly as age rose. Naive T cell percentage strongly correlated with TCR beta diversity.

A minimum of 5 micrograms of total RNA was extracted per sample. The chain uses TRBV19 and TRBJ2-3; a weak D match, TRBD1 (6 bases). This sequence originates from a woman aged 70 to 79 in good health. The specimen was blood. The CDR3 DNA follows: TGTGCCAGTAGTACTCAGGGGTCGACAGATACGCAGTATTTT. Encoded protein: CASSTQGSTDTQYF.